These 10 T cell receptor beta chains were sequenced from one sample in a study of spatial heterogeneity in lung cancer. Study-wide findings and caveats: How many expanded intratumoral alpha and beta TCRs were present tracked the tumor mutation count, which was a count of nonsynonymous mutations.

The time point here: sample taken at primary tumor resection. The antigens for these receptors are not known. TCRdb reprocessed the 5' RACE reads via MiXCR and lists one record per CDR3 protein. Of some 25,000 distinct CDR3 sequences in the sample, approximately 7% were seen once. Here the sequenced sample was lung tumor tissue, taken at surgery. The receptor set was obtained from a male donor with early-stage non-small cell lung cancer.

This clonotype was seen repeatedly, ten times or more. The chain links TRBV12-3 or TRBV12-4 to TRBJ2-5; TRBD2 matches 13 bases. V shed 6 bases and J 6 bases; nucleotides not matched to a gene: 7. This CDR3 region has 15 residues. CDR3 protein: CASSSGTSGVKTQYF. The CDR3 DNA reads as TGTGCCAGCAGCTCTGGGACTAGCGGGGTGAAGACCCAGTACTTC.

This clonotype was counted only a few times. The V and J genes are TRBV6-5 and TRBJ2-4; 7 positions agree with TRBD1. From germline, CDR1 is MNHEY and CDR2 SVGAGI. V shed 6 bases and J 0 bases; nucleotides not matched to a gene: 8. The CDR3 consists of 16 residues. The CDR3 DNA reads TGTGCCAGCAGGGTCACAGGGGAAGGAGCCAAAAACATTCAGTACTTC. Translating gives CASRVTGEGAKNIQYF.

This clonotype was counted many times. This chain connects TRBV5-1 to TRBJ2-2; D call uncertain. Germline CDR1 SGHRS, CDR2 YFSETQ. V dropped 5 bases and J dropped 4 bases, with 15 bases sitting between them. The CDR3 loop spans 15 amino acids. CDR3 region: CASRQDVRATGELFF. The DNA of the CDR3 is TGCGCCAGCAGGCAAGATGTTAGGGCCACCGGGGAGCTGTTTTTT.

This clonotype was picked up a small number of times. The rearrangement links TRBV5-1 to TRBJ1-6, with D possibly matching TRBD1 (5 bases). CDR1 is SGHRS and CDR2 is YFSETQ in the germline V gene. This CDR3 contains 19 residues. Trimming pared 2 bases from V and 0 bases from J, leaving 18 bases between. The CDR3 region is CASSLGPGVLGSYNSPLHF. In DNA form, the CDR3 reads TGCGCCAGCAGCTTAGGGCCGGGGGTTCTAGGCTCCTATAATTCACCCCTCCACTTT.

This chain links TRBV18 with TRBJ1-5; D might be TRBD1 (6 bases). Per germline, CDR1 KGHSH and CDR2 LQKENI. Trimming took off 1 base at V and 3 bases at J, with 16 bases between the two ends. The CDR3 consists of 17 residues. CDR3 DNA sequence: TGTGCCAGCTCACCACGAAGGACAGATAAATTCAATCAGCCCCAGCATTTT. Encoded protein: CASSPRRTDKFNQPQHF.

This clonotype was seen many times. The rearrangement joins TRBV5-1 to TRBJ2-3; 8 bases are a match to TRBD1. The germline V gene has CDR1 SGHRS and CDR2 YFSETQ. J gave up 4 bases and V 4 bases, and 8 bases lay outside the gene matches. The CDR3 is made up of 15 amino acids. In nucleotides, the CDR3 is TGCGCCAGCAGCCTTCAGGGGGCTCGCGCAGATACGCAGTATTTT. It translates to CASSLQGARADTQYF.

This clonotype was seen at least ten times. The rearrangement joins TRBV11-2 to TRBJ2-2, with no clear D. V was pared by 5 bases and J by 5 bases, with 15 bases between. The CDR3 is 15 residues long. Germline CDR1 and CDR2: SGHAT and FQNNGV. Written as DNA, the CDR3 is TGTGCCAGCAGCCCTAACATATGGGAAACCGGGGAGCTGTTTTTT. It encodes CASSPNIWETGELFF.

This clonotype came up a few times. The V gene is TRBV6-2 or TRBV6-3, the J gene TRBJ2-1; D tentatively fits TRBD1 or TRBD2 (5 bases each). CDR1 is MNHEY, CDR2 SVGEGT, per germline. Trimming cost V 6 bases and J 6 bases, with 15 bases left between them. The CDR3 consists of 14 residues. CDR3 sequence: CASSPTGTTNEQFF. As DNA, the CDR3 is TGTGCCAGCAGCCCGACCGGGACCACCAATGAGCAGTTCTTC.

The chain joins TRBV5-1 to TRBJ2-2; no clear D. The length of the CDR3 is 15 residues. The germline gives CDR1 SGHRS, CDR2 YFSETQ. V was trimmed by 0 bases and J by 3 bases, leaving 9 bases between them. The CDR3 DNA reads TGCGCCAGCAGCTTGGGGCACAGATACACCGGGGAGCTGTTTTTT. Its protein is CASSLGHRYTGELFF. The full variable domain, with the rest looked up from reference TRBV5-1 and TRBJ2-2, is KAGVTQTPRYLIKTRGQQVTLSCSPISGHRSVSWYQQTPGQGLQFLFEYFSETQRNKGNFPGRFSGRQFSNSRSEMNVSTLELGDSALYLCASSLGHRYTGELFFGEGSRLTVL.

The sample holds many counts of this clonotype. V is TRBV7-9 and J is TRBJ1-5; possible D gene TRBD1, 6 bases. CDR3 length: 15 residues. V was pared by 6 bases and J by 0 bases, with 12 bases between. CDR1 and CDR2 (germline): SEHNR, FQNEAQ (reference sequence). The CDR3 is CASSQGGYSNQPQHF. In nucleotides, the CDR3 is TGTGCCAGCAGTCAAGGGGGTTATAGCAATCAGCCCCAGCATTTT.